This T cell receptor beta chain was documented in a study of post-analysis software for immune sequencing data. Study-wide context: As for disease course, relapsing-remitting, secondary progressive and progressive-relapsing multiple sclerosis were all included.

General observations from the study: TRBV5-6, TRBV5-1 and TRBV20-1 were among 4 or 5 TRBV segments more frequent in patients than controls. Those samples that were prepared in the same batch co-clustered strongly by F measure.

Looked up from germline, CDR1 is SGHRS and CDR2 is YFSETQ. There are 16 residues in the CDR3. Remarks on this clonotype: No antigen is known for it. The junction departs from germline at one end; a sequencing error may be responsible.

cDNA libraries of TCR beta carried unique molecular identifiers. Input populations of about 0.95 to 11 million T cells gave rise to hundreds of thousands of cDNA molecules. MiXCR, run by TCRdb on the PCR reads, gives a single entry per CDR3 protein. The sample carries about 800,000 distinct CDR3 sequences, just under 30% recorded once. This sequence originates from a girl under 18 with multiple sclerosis. The specimen was blood. This chain connects TRBV5-1 to TRBJ2-5; D ambiguous. The CDR3 reads CAGSLVPEARSETQYF. The CDR3, as DNA: TGCGCCGGCAGCTTGGTCCCCGAAGCCAGGTCGGAGACCCAGTACTTC.